One sample yielded the 10 T cell receptor beta chains listed below, sequenced in a study of human T cells and chemical hapten exposure. TCRdb re-called the RACE reads with MiXCR, one entry per CDR3 protein. The sample has about 180,000 distinct CDR3 sequences, around 30% seen once. Time point described: pre-sensitization, week 0. Treatment reported: therapeutic diphenylcyclopropenone sensitization with weekly scalp DPC. The specimen comprised whole blood, sampled in connection with sensitization to the hapten diphenylcyclopropenone (DPC). These receptors were taken from a woman in her thirties with alopecia areata. Some clones in this sample may be carry-over from other donors' samples.

The chain has TRBV18 and TRBJ1-1, with 8 nucleotides matching TRBD1. The V gene end was trimmed by 6 bases and the J gene end by 1 base; junction bases not matched to a gene: 10. Germline-derived CDR1 and CDR2 are KGHSH and LQKENI. The CDR3 consists of 16 residues. CDR3 sequence (DNA): TGTGCCAGCTCTTGGTCCCAGGGGGCATCGAACACTGAAGCTTTCTTT. It is translated as CASSWSQGASNTEAFF.

This clonotype showed up just a few times. This chain joins TRBV20-1 and TRBJ2-3; tentatively, D is TRBD2 (6 bases). The V gene lost 5 bases and the J gene lost 2 bases, with 11 bases spanning the gap. The CDR3 is made up of 13 amino acids. Germline lookup yields CDR1 DFQATT and CDR2 SNEGSKA (reference sequence). CDR3 in DNA: TGCAGTGCTCCCCGGGGGTTCACAGATACGCAGTATTTT. It translates to CSAPRGFTDTQYF.

V is TRBV6-2 or TRBV6-3 and J is TRBJ2-7; tentative D call: TRBD2 (6 bases). The ends were cut back, 9 bases at V and 2 bases at J, with 14 bases in the middle. CDR1 is MNHEY and CDR2 is SVGEGT in the germline V gene. The CDR3 sequence is 13 residues long. The CDR3 is CASQGTLTYEQYF. CDR3 DNA: TGTGCCAGTCAAGGGACTCTTACCTACGAGCAGTACTTC.

There are a few counts of this clonotype. The chain links TRBV28 to TRBJ1-1; D perhaps matches TRBD1 (6 bases). Germline CDR1 and CDR2: MDHEN and SYDVKM. V lost 6 bases to trimming and J lost 0 bases, with 11 bases between them. This CDR3 contains 14 residues. CDR3 in DNA: TGTGCCAGCAGCCCAGGGGCATTGAACACTGAAGCTTTCTTT. It codes for CASSPGALNTEAFF.

CDR3 amino acids: CATSRGTGDYNEQFF. As DNA, the CDR3 is TGTGCCACCAGCAGGGGCACCGGGGACTACAATGAGCAGTTCTTC. This chain joins TRBV15 and TRBJ2-1; possibly TRBD2 for D (5 bases). CDR1 and CDR2 from the germline V gene are LNHNV and YYDKDF (reference sequence). The CDR3 is made up of 15 amino acids. With 3 bases removed from V and 3 bases from J, the gap between germline ends came to 12 bases.

This rearrangement joins TRBV24-1 to TRBJ2-3; D not certain. Trimming left V 4 bases short and J 4 bases short, with 8 bases between. The germline gives CDR1 KGHDR, CDR2 SFDVKD. The CDR3 length is 13 residues. The DNA for the CDR3 is TGTGCCACCAGTGACGCGACACCAGATACGCAGTATTTT. Protein product: CATSDATPDTQYF.

CDR3 nucleotides: TGTGCCAGCAGCCCCCCTCACCCATCCGGGGAGCTGTTTTTT. Protein product: CASSPPHPSGELFF. The rearrangement links TRBV11-2 to TRBJ2-2; D not certain. From germline, CDR1 is SGHAT and CDR2 FQNNGV. The V and J ends lost 5 bases and 6 bases respectively, with 13 bases between them. The CDR3 is 14 amino acids. The full variable domain, with the rest looked up from reference TRBV11-2 and TRBJ2-2, is EAGVAQSPRYKIIEKRQSVAFWCNPISGHATLYWYQQILGQGPKLLIQFQNNGVVDDSQLPKDRFSAERLKGVDSTLKIQPAKLEDSAVYLCASSPPHPSGELFFGEGSRLTVL.

The sample holds a few counts of this clonotype. The gene calls are TRBV29-1 and TRBJ1-1, with no clear D. V was trimmed by 5 bases and J by 1 base, leaving 5 bases between them. The germline CDR1 and CDR2 sequences are SQVTM and ANQGSEA. The CDR3 has 11 residues. CDR3 DNA: TGCAGCGTTCTCCGGAACACTGAAGCTTTCTTT. It encodes CSVLRNTEAFF.

This rearrangement joins TRBV27 to TRBJ2-7; 8 nucleotides align to TRBD2. Unmatched junction bases numbered 7, after V lost 5 bases and J lost 7 bases. From germline, CDR1 is MNHEY and CDR2 SMNVEV (reference sequence). The CDR3 spans 13 residues. The CDR3, as DNA: TGTGCCAGCAGTCGACTAGCGTCGGGGGAGCAGTACTTC. It is translated as CASSRLASGEQYF.

J is TRBJ1-1 and V is TRBV6-1; 10 nucleotides align to TRBD1. The CDR3 extends over 13 amino acids. After removal of 7 bases from V and 11 bases from J, the junction contained 10 bases not matched to a gene. Germline values: CDR1 MNHNS, CDR2 SASEGT. CDR3 loop: CASIWTGGNGAFF. In DNA form, the CDR3 reads TGTGCCAGCATCTGGACAGGGGGGAATGGGGCTTTCTTT.